This TCR beta chain stems from a study of blood T cell repertoires in COVID-19. Assay: immunoSEQ multiplex PCR; the TCRdb copy retains only in-frame clones and omits some. The table has fewer than 65,000 clones, 89% seen once; the top ten hold approximately 1.5%. J gave up 4 bases and V 1 base, and 16 bases lay outside the gene matches. The CDR3 runs to 20 residues. Germline-derived CDR1 and CDR2 are KGHSH and LQKENI. The J gene is TRBJ2-2, the V gene TRBV18; 9 bases fit TRBD1. This TCR was recovered from a man aged 55 to 70 with acute or convalescent COVID-19. Sequenced: peripheral blood. The CDR3 protein is CASSPLGTGIELGATGELFF. The CDR3 DNA sequence: TGTGCCAGCTCACCACTTGGGACAGGGATTGAGTTAGGAGCCACCGGGGAGCTGTTTTTT.